Listed here are 7 T cell receptor beta chains from one sample, sequenced in a study of T-cell reconstitution after alpha-beta-depleted transplantation in children. Construction of the TCRbeta library involved unique molecular identifiers. TCRdb re-analysed the PCR reads in MiXCR, keeping a single row per CDR3 protein. The sample contains about 610,000 distinct CDR3 sequences, under 12% of which appear only once. Sample: PBMCs from the stem cell graft donor, taken from the stem cell graft. The source of these receptors is a human donor who donated a stem cell graft to a child with acute myeloid leukemia.

This chain joins TRBV18 and TRBJ2-3; the D gene is possibly TRBD1 (6 bases). V shed 3 bases and J shed 2 bases, with 9 bases lying between them. Germline V CDR1 and CDR2: KGHSH, LQKENI. This CDR3 contains 14 residues. The CDR3 reads CASSPTGYTDTQYF. For the CDR3, the DNA is TGTGCCAGCTCACCTACAGGGTACACAGATACGCAGTATTTT. The entire variable domain, with the rest obtained from reference TRBV18 and TRBJ2-3, is as follows: NAGVMQNPRHLVRRRGQEARLRCSPMKGHSHVYWYRQLPEEGLKFMVYLQKENIIDESGMPKERFSAEFPKEGPSILRIQQVVRGDSAAYFCASSPTGYTDTQYFGPGTRLTVL.

This clonotype was counted between two and nine times. The gene calls are TRBV7-9 and TRBJ1-1; the D gene is possibly TRBD1 (6 bases). Trimming took off 1 base at V and 4 bases at J, with 10 bases between the two ends. CDR3 length: 14 residues. The germline CDR1 and CDR2 sequences are SEHNR and FQNEAQ (reference sequence). The DNA for the CDR3 is TGTGCCAGCAGCTTAGGGGGGGCGAGCACTGAAGCTTTCTTT. Its translation: CASSLGGASTEAFF.

This clonotype was observed many times. This chain uses TRBV7-9 with TRBJ2-3; unclear D gene. The CDR3 loop spans 13 amino acids. Trimming removed 1 base from V and 9 bases from J, with 11 bases in between. Germline values: CDR1 SEHNR, CDR2 FQNEAQ (reference sequence). CDR3 coding DNA: TGTGCCAGCAGCTTAGTGAACGAGGAGACGCAGTATTTT. It codes for CASSLVNEETQYF.

This rearrangement joins TRBV30 to TRBJ2-1; D unclear. Trimming stripped 4 bases from V and 9 bases from J, with 10 bases between. The CDR3 length is 11 residues. Per germline, CDR1 GTSNPN and CDR2 SVGIG (reference sequence). CDR3 sequence: CAWTAEIEQFF. CDR3 DNA: TGTGCCTGGACGGCTGAAATTGAGCAGTTCTTC.

This clonotype was picked up many times. The chain recombines TRBV7-9 with TRBJ2-7; D is unclear. CDR1 SEHNR and CDR2 FQNEAQ come from the germline V gene (reference sequence). Trimming shortened V by 3 bases and J by 2 bases, and 2 bases separated the two germline ends. The CDR3 is 11 amino acids. This chain's CDR3 is CASSFTYEQYF. The CDR3 coding sequence is TGTGCCAGCAGCTTTACCTACGAGCAGTACTTC.

Only a few counts were recorded for this clonotype. This chain joins TRBV5-5 and TRBJ2-5; 10 bases map to TRBD1. This CDR3 has 17 residues. Germline trimming cut 4 bases from V and 5 bases from J; bases unmatched to any gene: 14. Germline-derived CDR1 and CDR2 are SGHKS and YYEKEE (reference sequence). The CDR3 region has the DNA TGTGCCAGCAGCCCCCTCCCAGGACAGGGGGTTACGGAGACCCAGTACTTC. It codes for CASSPLPGQGVTETQYF.

This clonotype has ten or more counts. This sequence joins TRBV12-3 or TRBV12-4 and TRBJ2-7, with D possibly being TRBD1 (6 bases). The CDR3 loop spans 15 amino acids. V lost 4 bases, J lost 4 bases, and 17 bases lay in between. The DNA for the CDR3 is TGTGCCAGCAGTTGGGGGCAGGGGATCGATTACGAGCAGTACTTC. Its translation is CASSWGQGIDYEQYF.